These T cell receptor beta chains were read from a single sample in a study of blood T cell repertoires in COVID-19. Using immunoSEQ multiplex PCR, the repertoire was profiled, and TCRdb retains in-frame clones only, with some absent. Of about 250,000 clones listed, about 83% are singletons. Specimen: peripheral blood. These receptors were collected from a man aged 50-59 years with acute or convalescent COVID-19. CDR3s include the opening cysteine and the closing phenylalanine or tryptophan. Fields, in order: D gene, clone size, V gene, CDR3 length, J gene, CDR3 DNA, CDR3 protein. The D gene is left open where the match is weak. Not all rows give a size; the values are once, few, many and, for expanded clones, a class.

d_call: TRBD1; clone_size: once; v_call: TRBV7-9; cdr3_length: 15; j_call: TRBJ1-2; cdr3_nt: TGTGCCAGCAGCCTGGAGGACAGGGCATTTGGGGGCTACACCTTC; cdr3_aa: CASSLEDRAFGGYTF
d_call: NA; clone_size: NA; v_call: TRBV30; cdr3_length: 12; j_call: TRBJ1-1; cdr3_nt: TGTGCCTGGAGTCTGGGGGGGACTGAAGCTTTCTTT; cdr3_aa: CAWSLGGTEAFF
d_call: NA; clone_size: NA; v_call: TRBV2; cdr3_length: 19; j_call: TRBJ1-5; cdr3_nt: TGTGCCAGCAGTGGCTTCCCAGGACGCTCAGGGCAGGAAGATCAGCCCCAGCATTTT; cdr3_aa: CASSGFPGRSGQEDQPQHF
d_call: NA; clone_size: NA; v_call: TRBV10-3; cdr3_length: 14; j_call: TRBJ2-7; cdr3_nt: TGTGCCATCAGTTGGGCCGCGGGGCGGTACGAGCAGTACTTC; cdr3_aa: CAISWAAGRYEQYF
d_call: NA; clone_size: NA; v_call: TRBV27; cdr3_length: 13; j_call: TRBJ2-2; cdr3_nt: TGTGCCGTTAGGACACCGAACACCGGGGAGCTGTTTTTT; cdr3_aa: CAVRTPNTGELFF
d_call: NA; clone_size: once; v_call: TRBV11-3; cdr3_length: 16; j_call: TRBJ2-1; cdr3_nt: TGTGCCAGCAGCCCCGACTTGGGGAGCTCCTACAATGAGCAGTTCTTC; cdr3_aa: CASSPDLGSSYNEQFF
d_call: NA; clone_size: NA; v_call: TRBV10-1; cdr3_length: 16; j_call: TRBJ2-3; cdr3_nt: TGCGCCAGCAGTGAGTCCCGGAGACCGAGCACAGATACGCAGTATTTT; cdr3_aa: CASSESRRPSTDTQYF
d_call: NA; clone_size: NA; v_call: TRBV19; cdr3_length: 16; j_call: TRBJ2-7; cdr3_nt: TGTGCCAGCGAGGGGGTTACTAGCGACGACTCCTACGAGCAGTACTTC; cdr3_aa: CASEGVTSDDSYEQYF
d_call: NA; clone_size: NA; v_call: TRBV7-9; cdr3_length: 14; j_call: TRBJ2-5; cdr3_nt: TGTGCCAGCAGCTTCATCCGGGGCCAAGAGACCCAGTACTTC; cdr3_aa: CASSFIRGQETQYF
d_call: TRBD1; clone_size: NA; v_call: TRBV7-8; cdr3_length: 15; j_call: TRBJ2-7; cdr3_nt: TGTGCCAGCAGCTTAAGGGACAGCGTCTCCTACGAGCAGTACTTC; cdr3_aa: CASSLRDSVSYEQYF
d_call: NA; clone_size: NA; v_call: TRBV19; cdr3_length: 15; j_call: TRBJ2-7; cdr3_nt: TGTGCCAGTAGTAAGGACAGACTAACGGCCTACGAGCAGTACTTC; cdr3_aa: CASSKDRLTAYEQYF
d_call: TRBD1; clone_size: NA; v_call: TRBV19; cdr3_length: 17; j_call: TRBJ2-2; cdr3_nt: TGTGCCAGTAGTAACCCCCGGACAGGGAAGGACACCGGGGAGCTGTTTTTT; cdr3_aa: CASSNPRTGKDTGELFF
d_call: NA; clone_size: NA; v_call: TRBV6-6; cdr3_length: 13; j_call: TRBJ1-5; cdr3_nt: TGTGCCAGCAGTTTGGCAGAAAATCAGCCCCAGCATTTT; cdr3_aa: CASSLAENQPQHF
d_call: TRBD1; clone_size: NA; v_call: TRBV19; cdr3_length: 14; j_call: TRBJ1-1; cdr3_nt: TGTGCCAGTAGTATCGACAGGGGGAACACTGAAGCTTTCTTT; cdr3_aa: CASSIDRGNTEAFF
d_call: TRBD1; clone_size: NA; v_call: TRBV5-1; cdr3_length: 16; j_call: TRBJ2-2; cdr3_nt: TGCGCCAGCGACCCCCAAGGGACAGTGAACACCGGGGAGCTGTTTTTT; cdr3_aa: CASDPQGTVNTGELFF
d_call: NA; clone_size: NA; v_call: TRBV2; cdr3_length: 14; j_call: TRBJ1-5; cdr3_nt: TGTGCCAGCAGTTGGAGTGGTAGCAATCAGCCCCAGCATTTT; cdr3_aa: CASSWSGSNQPQHF
d_call: TRBD1; clone_size: few; v_call: TRBV2; cdr3_length: 14; j_call: TRBJ1-4; cdr3_nt: TGTGCCAGCAGTTGGACAGGGGGCCCTGAAAAACTGTTTTTT; cdr3_aa: CASSWTGGPEKLFF
d_call: TRBD1; clone_size: NA; v_call: TRBV3-1/TRBV3-2; cdr3_length: 17; j_call: TRBJ2-1; cdr3_nt: TGTGCCAGCAGTCCCCTCGGGACAGGGATCTCCTACAATGAGCAGTTCTTC; cdr3_aa: CASSPLGTGISYNEQFF
d_call: NA; clone_size: NA; v_call: TRBV10-3; cdr3_length: 15; j_call: TRBJ1-1; cdr3_nt: TGTGCCATCAGTGAAGGTGGGGGAGGGGCATTTGGAGCTTTCTTT; cdr3_aa: CAISEGGGGAFGAFF
d_call: NA; clone_size: NA; v_call: TRBV6-5; cdr3_length: 13; j_call: TRBJ1-2; cdr3_nt: TGTGCCAGCAGGGGGGGGTCCGGATATGGCTACACCTTC; cdr3_aa: CASRGGSGYGYTF
d_call: NA; clone_size: NA; v_call: TRBV15; cdr3_length: 15; j_call: TRBJ1-5; cdr3_nt: TGTGCCACCAGCAGAGTCACAGTTAGCAATCAGCCCCAGCATTTT; cdr3_aa: CATSRVTVSNQPQHF
d_call: NA; clone_size: NA; v_call: TRBV10-3; cdr3_length: 13; j_call: TRBJ1-6; cdr3_nt: TGTGCCATCGGCCTGCCAGGGGTGTCACCCCTCCACTTT; cdr3_aa: CAIGLPGVSPLHF
d_call: NA; clone_size: NA; v_call: TRBV20-1; cdr3_length: 12; j_call: TRBJ1-5; cdr3_nt: TGCAGTGCTAGTGACGACAGTCAGCCCCAGCATTTT; cdr3_aa: CSASDDSQPQHF
d_call: NA; clone_size: NA; v_call: TRBV28; cdr3_length: 15; j_call: TRBJ2-7; cdr3_nt: TGTGCCAGCAGTTCCCCCACAATGGGACTTCACGAGCAGTACTTC; cdr3_aa: CASSSPTMGLHEQYF
d_call: NA; clone_size: NA; v_call: TRBV2; cdr3_length: 15; j_call: TRBJ1-4; cdr3_nt: TGTGCCAGCACCCCTACGGGGTCCACTAATGAAAAACTGTTTTTT; cdr3_aa: CASTPTGSTNEKLFF
d_call: NA; clone_size: NA; v_call: TRBV25-1; cdr3_length: 17; j_call: TRBJ1-6; cdr3_nt: TGTGCCAGCAGTGCCCCCCGGGACTTTCCGTATAATTCACCCCTCCACTTT; cdr3_aa: CASSAPRDFPYNSPLHF
d_call: TRBD1; clone_size: once; v_call: TRBV27; cdr3_length: 15; j_call: TRBJ1-2; cdr3_nt: TGTGCCAGCAGTTTATCGACAGGGGGAAACTATGGCTACACCTTC; cdr3_aa: CASSLSTGGNYGYTF
d_call: TRBD1; clone_size: NA; v_call: TRBV28; cdr3_length: 16; j_call: TRBJ1-2; cdr3_nt: TGTGCCAGCAGCCCACGCAGAACAGGGGCCCTATGGGGCTACACCTTC; cdr3_aa: CASSPRRTGALWGYTF
d_call: TRBD2; clone_size: NA; v_call: TRBV4-1; cdr3_length: 15; j_call: TRBJ2-7; cdr3_nt: TGCGCCAGCAGCCAAGTGCTAGCGGGACGCTACGAGCAGTACTTC; cdr3_aa: CASSQVLAGRYEQYF
d_call: NA; clone_size: NA; v_call: TRBV11-3; cdr3_length: 13; j_call: TRBJ1-2; cdr3_nt: TGTGCCAGCAGCTTTAGTGCTAACTATGGCTACACCTTC; cdr3_aa: CASSFSANYGYTF
d_call: NA; clone_size: NA; v_call: TRBV7-6; cdr3_length: 11; j_call: TRBJ1-1; cdr3_nt: TGTGCCAGCAGCTTATACGGGTTGGCTTTCTTT; cdr3_aa: CASSLYGLAFF
d_call: TRBD2; clone_size: NA; v_call: TRBV29-1; cdr3_length: 16; j_call: TRBJ2-1; cdr3_nt: TGCAGCGTCCGGACTAGCGGGATAGGTCCCTACAATGAGCAGTTCTTC; cdr3_aa: CSVRTSGIGPYNEQFF
d_call: NA; clone_size: NA; v_call: TRBV7-2; cdr3_length: 16; j_call: TRBJ2-2; cdr3_nt: TGTGCCAGCAGCTTGGGAAGAGACAGGAGAACCGGGGAGCTGTTTTTT; cdr3_aa: CASSLGRDRRTGELFF
d_call: TRBD1; clone_size: NA; v_call: TRBV30; cdr3_length: 15; j_call: TRBJ2-7; cdr3_nt: TGTGCCTGGAGGGGACTTGGACAGGGGGCCGACGAGCAGTACTTC; cdr3_aa: CAWRGLGQGADEQYF
d_call: NA; clone_size: NA; v_call: TRBV18; cdr3_length: 18; j_call: TRBJ1-2; cdr3_nt: TGTGCCAGCTCACCATCAACTTTGGCCAACATGGACTCCTATGGCTACACCTTC; cdr3_aa: CASSPSTLANMDSYGYTF
d_call: NA; clone_size: NA; v_call: TRBV5-6; cdr3_length: 14; j_call: TRBJ1-6; cdr3_nt: TGTGCCAGCAGCTTGCGTAGTTATAATTCACCCCTCCACTTT; cdr3_aa: CASSLRSYNSPLHF
d_call: TRBD1; clone_size: NA; v_call: TRBV9; cdr3_length: 13; j_call: TRBJ1-2; cdr3_nt: TGTGCCAGCAGCTCCGGGACAGGGCTTGGCTACACCTTC; cdr3_aa: CASSSGTGLGYTF
d_call: NA; clone_size: once; v_call: TRBV28; cdr3_length: 17; j_call: TRBJ1-2; cdr3_nt: TGTGCCAGCAGTGCCGCCTCGTCGGGCAGGGAATCCTATGGCTACACCTTC; cdr3_aa: CASSAASSGRESYGYTF
d_call: NA; clone_size: NA; v_call: TRBV19; cdr3_length: 15; j_call: TRBJ1-1; cdr3_nt: TGTGCCAGTAGTGCACTACAGGACATGAACACTGAAGCTTTCTTT; cdr3_aa: CASSALQDMNTEAFF
d_call: NA; clone_size: NA; v_call: TRBV30; cdr3_length: 14; j_call: TRBJ1-5; cdr3_nt: TGTGCCTGGACAGGAGGAATCAGCAATCAGCCCCAGCATTTT; cdr3_aa: CAWTGGISNQPQHF
d_call: NA; clone_size: NA; v_call: TRBV3-1/TRBV3-2; cdr3_length: 16; j_call: TRBJ2-1; cdr3_nt: TGTGCCAGCAGCTCCCTGCGCCTGACGAGATGGAGTGAGCAGTTCTTC; cdr3_aa: CASSSLRLTRWSEQFF
d_call: TRBD1; clone_size: NA; v_call: TRBV5-4; cdr3_length: 15; j_call: TRBJ1-2; cdr3_nt: TGTGCCAGCAGCGCGGGACAGGGGCTCAACTATGGCTACACCTTC; cdr3_aa: CASSAGQGLNYGYTF
d_call: TRBD1; clone_size: NA; v_call: TRBV5-4; cdr3_length: 14; j_call: TRBJ2-7; cdr3_nt: TGTGCCAGCAGCTTTAACAGGGGGACCTACGAGCAGTACTTC; cdr3_aa: CASSFNRGTYEQYF
d_call: NA; clone_size: NA; v_call: TRBV19; cdr3_length: 14; j_call: TRBJ1-1; cdr3_nt: TGTGCCAGTAGTTGGCGGCGAGAGAAAGCTGAAGCTTTCTTT; cdr3_aa: CASSWRREKAEAFF